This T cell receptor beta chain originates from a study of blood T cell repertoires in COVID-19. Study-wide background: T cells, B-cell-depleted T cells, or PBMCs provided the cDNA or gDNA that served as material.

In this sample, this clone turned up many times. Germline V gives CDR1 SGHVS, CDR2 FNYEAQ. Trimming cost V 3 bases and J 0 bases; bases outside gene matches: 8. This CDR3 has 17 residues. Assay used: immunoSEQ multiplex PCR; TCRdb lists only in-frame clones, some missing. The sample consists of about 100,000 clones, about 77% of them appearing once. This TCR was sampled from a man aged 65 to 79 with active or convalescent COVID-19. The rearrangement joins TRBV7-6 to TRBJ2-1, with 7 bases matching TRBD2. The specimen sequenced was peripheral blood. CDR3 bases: TGTGCCAGCAGCTTTGGATCCGGGACTAACTCCTACAATGAGCAGTTCTTC. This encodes CASSFGSGTNSYNEQFF. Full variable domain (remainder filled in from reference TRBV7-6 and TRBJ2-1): GAGVSQSPRYKVTKRGQDVALRCDPISGHVSLYWYRQALGQGPEFLTYFNYEAQQDKSGLPNDRFSAERPEGSISTLTIQRTEQRDSAMYRCASSFGSGTNSYNEQFFGPGTRLTVL.